The rows below give T cell receptor beta chains drawn from one sample of a study of shared clonotypes between healthy human individuals. Method: immunoSEQ multiplex PCR; TCRdb's copy keeps in-frame clones and lacks some. Counted here are around 1.5 million clones, about 98% occurring once; the ten biggest clones make up 0.4% to 0.45%. Sequenced material: naive CD4+ T cells sorted from blood. The receptors were sampled from a man aged 25 to 45 in good health. The CDR3 runs from the conserved cysteine through the conserved F or W. The order of the fields is V gene, D gene, clone size, J gene, CDR3 length, CDR3 protein, CDR3 DNA. D genes are given only for firm matches. Expanded clones are given a class, and other clones once, few, many or no size at all.

TRBV9	TRBD2	-	TRBJ2-2	20	CASSPSVSGRVPRGTGELFF	TGTGCCAGCAGCCCCAGTGTGAGCGGGAGGGTCCCTCGGGGCACCGGGGAGCTGTTTTTT
TRBV11-2	-	-	TRBJ2-3	14	CASKLQEGADTQYF	TGTGCCAGCAAATTACAGGAGGGAGCGGATACGCAGTATTTT
TRBV9	TRBD2	-	TRBJ2-2	16	CASSIPTSGRAGELFF	TGTGCCAGCAGCATTCCGACTAGCGGGAGGGCCGGGGAGCTGTTTTTT
TRBV2	TRBD2	-	TRBJ2-2	17	CASSETSGNMNTGELFF	TGTGCCAGCAGTGAAACCAGCGGGAATATGAACACCGGGGAGCTGTTTTTT
TRBV30	TRBD1	-	TRBJ2-2	14	CAWSVQGVSGELFF	TGTGCCTGGAGTGTACAGGGGGTTTCCGGGGAGCTGTTTTTT
TRBV15	-	-	TRBJ1-5	14	CATSRERGLEPQHF	TGTGCCACCAGCAGGGAGAGGGGGTTGGAGCCCCAGCATTTT
TRBV12-5	-	-	TRBJ2-7	17	CASGLVPSGPASYEQYF	TGTGCTAGTGGTTTGGTACCCTCGGGACCGGCCTCCTACGAGCAGTACTTC
TRBV4-1	TRBD2	-	TRBJ2-7	16	CASSHNTGLGSREQYF	TGCGCCAGCAGCCACAATACAGGACTAGGTTCTCGCGAGCAGTACTTC
TRBV19	TRBD1	-	TRBJ2-2	16	CASSIGGGANTGELFF	TGTGCCAGTAGTATAGGAGGGGGCGCGAACACCGGGGAGCTGTTTTTT
TRBV27	TRBD1	-	TRBJ1-4	20	CASSLQPGTGALLANEKLFF	TGTGCCAGCAGTTTACAACCGGGGACAGGGGCCCTTCTGGCTAATGAAAAACTGTTTTTT
TRBV7-9	TRBD2	-	TRBJ2-3	17	CASSLDGLAVYTDTQYF	TGTGCCAGCAGCTTAGACGGACTAGCGGTTTACACAGATACGCAGTATTTT
TRBV5-1	-	-	TRBJ1-4	14	CASGQGGGNEKLFF	TGCGCCAGCGGCCAAGGAGGAGGGAATGAAAAACTGTTTTTT
TRBV6-1	-	-	TRBJ1-2	13	CASSGGTSYGYTF	TGTGCCAGCAGTGGGGGGACAAGCTATGGCTACACCTTC
TRBV12-5	-	-	TRBJ1-2	14	CASGLVGGADGYTF	TGTGCTAGTGGTTTGGTAGGGGGGGCTGATGGCTACACCTTC
TRBV5-1	TRBD1	-	TRBJ1-5	15	CASSLRTGSNQPQHF	TGCGCCAGCAGCTTACGGACAGGGAGCAATCAGCCCCAGCATTTT
TRBV2	-	once	TRBJ2-7	15	CASSEDFVSSYEQYF	TGTGCCAGCAGTGAGGACTTTGTCAGCTCCTACGAGCAGTACTTC
TRBV7-9	-	-	TRBJ1-1	14	CASSLVGGNTEAFF	TGTGCCAGCAGCTTGGTAGGAGGGAACACTGAAGCTTTCTTT
TRBV14	-	-	TRBJ2-5	16	CASSQLSTTGGETQYF	TGTGCCAGCAGCCAATTGTCCACAACCGGGGGAGAGACCCAGTACTTC
TRBV6-6	-	-	TRBJ1-2	12	CATLGGTYGYTF	TGTGCCACCCTGGGGGGTACCTATGGCTACACCTTC
TRBV5-1	-	once	TRBJ1-1	13	CASGWVADTEAFF	TGCGCCAGCGGCTGGGTCGCCGACACTGAAGCTTTCTTT
TRBV7-9	-	-	TRBJ2-7	12	CASSLVTRGQYF	TGTGCCAGCAGCTTAGTGACGCGGGGGCAGTACTTC
TRBV21-1	-	-	TRBJ2-1	12	CATGTGGREQFF	TGTGCCACCGGGACAGGGGGTCGTGAGCAGTTCTTC
TRBV27	TRBD1	-	TRBJ2-6	19	CASSLRSDRVLSGANVLTF	TGTGCCAGCAGTTTAAGGTCGGACAGGGTTCTCTCTGGGGCCAACGTCCTGACTTTC
TRBV7-8	-	-	TRBJ2-5	15	CASSESGASLETQYF	TGTGCCAGCAGTGAGTCGGGGGCGAGTCTAGAGACCCAGTACTTC
TRBV6-5	TRBD2	-	TRBJ2-7	14	CASSYRREGHEQYF	TGTGCCAGCAGTTACCGGCGGGAGGGTCACGAGCAGTACTTC
TRBV29-1	-	-	TRBJ2-3	13	CSVEASGTDTQYF	TGCAGCGTTGAAGCTAGCGGCACAGATACGCAGTATTTT
TRBV19	-	-	TRBJ1-5	16	CASSISGWQGNQPQHF	TGTGCCAGTAGTATATCCGGGTGGCAGGGAAATCAGCCCCAGCATTTT
TRBV5-4	-	-	TRBJ2-1	15	CASSRSGKGYNEQFF	TGTGCCAGCAGCCGTTCGGGGAAGGGGTACAATGAGCAGTTCTTC
TRBV6-1	-	-	TRBJ1-1	13	CASSEQTGTEAFF	TGTGCCAGCAGTGAACAGACCGGTACTGAAGCTTTCTTT
TRBV7-8	TRBD2	-	TRBJ2-7	15	CASSLGFSGKWEQYF	TGTGCCAGCAGCTTAGGGTTTAGCGGGAAGTGGGAGCAGTACTTC
TRBV28	-	-	TRBJ2-1	11	CASSFLHEQFF	TGTGCCAGCAGTTTTCTTCATGAGCAGTTCTTC
TRBV9	-	-	TRBJ1-1	14	CASSAELVNTEAFF	TGTGCCAGCAGCGCCGAATTGGTGAACACTGAAGCTTTCTTT
TRBV7-8	TRBD1	-	TRBJ1-2	15	CASSRDRGVTYGYTF	TGTGCCAGCAGCCGGGACAGGGGAGTCACCTATGGCTACACCTTC
TRBV11-2	-	-	TRBJ2-7	16	CASSPLKRVGDYEQYF	TGTGCCAGCAGCCCCCTCAAGCGGGTAGGAGACTACGAGCAGTACTTC
TRBV25-1	-	-	TRBJ1-5	14	CASSESGRAQPQHF	TGTGCCAGCAGTGAATCGGGAAGGGCTCAGCCCCAGCATTTT
TRBV9	TRBD1	once	TRBJ2-3	14	CASSDRGRTDTQYF	TGTGCCAGCAGCGACAGGGGCCGCACAGATACGCAGTATTTT
TRBV27	TRBD2	-	TRBJ2-1	17	CASSLLSSGGIYNEQFF	TGTGCCAGCAGTTTATTATCTAGCGGGGGGATCTACAATGAGCAGTTCTTC
TRBV19	-	-	TRBJ1-1	13	CASSITQNTEAFF	TGTGCCAGTAGTATTACCCAGAACACTGAAGCTTTCTTT
TRBV21-1	-	-	TRBJ2-3	17	CASSKEASGRGTDTQYF	TGTGCCAGCAGCAAAGAGGCTAGCGGGAGGGGCACAGATACGCAGTATTTT
TRBV5-4	TRBD1	-	TRBJ2-1	15	CASSWGQGAYNEQFF	TGTGCCAGCAGCTGGGGACAGGGAGCGTACAATGAGCAGTTCTTC
TRBV5-1	TRBD1	-	TRBJ2-2	15	CASSGQGWDTGELFF	TGCGCCAGCAGCGGACAGGGGTGGGACACCGGGGAGCTGTTTTTT
TRBV19	TRBD1	-	TRBJ1-1	17	CASSFRTGRYLNTEAFF	TGTGCCAGTAGTTTCCGGACAGGGAGGTATTTGAACACTGAAGCTTTCTTT
TRBV6-1	TRBD1	-	TRBJ1-5	15	CASRDRGLENQPQHF	TGTGCCAGCAGGGACAGGGGTCTGGAAAATCAGCCCCAGCATTTT
TRBV19	-	-	TRBJ2-2	14	CASRGGLSNWELFF	TGTGCCAGTAGAGGGGGGCTCTCGAACTGGGAGCTGTTTTTT
TRBV18	-	-	TRBJ2-1	17	CASSPLPRGDSYNEQFF	TGTGCCAGCTCACCCCTCCCGCGAGGGGACTCCTACAATGAGCAGTTCTTC